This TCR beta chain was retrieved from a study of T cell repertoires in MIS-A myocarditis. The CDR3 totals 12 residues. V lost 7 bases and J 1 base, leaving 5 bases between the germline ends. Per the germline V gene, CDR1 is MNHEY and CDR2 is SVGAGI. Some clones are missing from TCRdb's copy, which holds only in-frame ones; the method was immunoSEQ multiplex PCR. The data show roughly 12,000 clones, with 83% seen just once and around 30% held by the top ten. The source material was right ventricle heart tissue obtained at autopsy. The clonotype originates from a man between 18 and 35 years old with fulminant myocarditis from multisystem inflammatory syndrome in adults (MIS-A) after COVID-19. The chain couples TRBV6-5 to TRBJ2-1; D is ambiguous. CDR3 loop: CASTRSYNEQFF. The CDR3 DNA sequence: TGTGCCAGCACGAGGTCCTACAATGAGCAGTTCTTC.